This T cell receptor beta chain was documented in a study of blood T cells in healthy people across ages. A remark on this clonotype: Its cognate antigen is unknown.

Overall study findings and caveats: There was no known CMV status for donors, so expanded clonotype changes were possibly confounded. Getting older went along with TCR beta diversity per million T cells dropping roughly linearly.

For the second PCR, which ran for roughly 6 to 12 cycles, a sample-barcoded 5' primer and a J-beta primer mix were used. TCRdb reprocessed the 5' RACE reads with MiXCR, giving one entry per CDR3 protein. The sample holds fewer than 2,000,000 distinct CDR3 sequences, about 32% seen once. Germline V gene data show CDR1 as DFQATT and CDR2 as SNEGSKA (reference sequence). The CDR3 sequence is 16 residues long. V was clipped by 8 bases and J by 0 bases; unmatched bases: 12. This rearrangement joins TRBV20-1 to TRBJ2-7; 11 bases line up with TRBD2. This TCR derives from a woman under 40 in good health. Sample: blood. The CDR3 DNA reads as TGCAGTACTCGAGACGGGACTAGCGGAAACTCCTACGAGCAGTACTTC. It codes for CSTRDGTSGNSYEQYF.